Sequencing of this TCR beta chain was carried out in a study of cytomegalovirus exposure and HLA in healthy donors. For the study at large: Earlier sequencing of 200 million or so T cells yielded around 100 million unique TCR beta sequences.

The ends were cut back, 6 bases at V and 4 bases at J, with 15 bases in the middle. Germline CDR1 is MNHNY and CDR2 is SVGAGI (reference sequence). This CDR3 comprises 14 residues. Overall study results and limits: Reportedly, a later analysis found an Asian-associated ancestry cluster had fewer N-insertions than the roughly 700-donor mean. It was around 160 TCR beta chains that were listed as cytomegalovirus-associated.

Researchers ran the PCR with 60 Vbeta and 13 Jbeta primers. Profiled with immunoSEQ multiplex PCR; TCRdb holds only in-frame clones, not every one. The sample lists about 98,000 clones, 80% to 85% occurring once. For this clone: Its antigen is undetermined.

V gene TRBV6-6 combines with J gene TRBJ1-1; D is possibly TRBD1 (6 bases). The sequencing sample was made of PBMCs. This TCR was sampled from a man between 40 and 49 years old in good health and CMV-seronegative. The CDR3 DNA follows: TGTGCCAGCAGCGGCGGACAGCCAGGCACTGAAGCTTTCTTT. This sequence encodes CASSGGQPGTEAFF.